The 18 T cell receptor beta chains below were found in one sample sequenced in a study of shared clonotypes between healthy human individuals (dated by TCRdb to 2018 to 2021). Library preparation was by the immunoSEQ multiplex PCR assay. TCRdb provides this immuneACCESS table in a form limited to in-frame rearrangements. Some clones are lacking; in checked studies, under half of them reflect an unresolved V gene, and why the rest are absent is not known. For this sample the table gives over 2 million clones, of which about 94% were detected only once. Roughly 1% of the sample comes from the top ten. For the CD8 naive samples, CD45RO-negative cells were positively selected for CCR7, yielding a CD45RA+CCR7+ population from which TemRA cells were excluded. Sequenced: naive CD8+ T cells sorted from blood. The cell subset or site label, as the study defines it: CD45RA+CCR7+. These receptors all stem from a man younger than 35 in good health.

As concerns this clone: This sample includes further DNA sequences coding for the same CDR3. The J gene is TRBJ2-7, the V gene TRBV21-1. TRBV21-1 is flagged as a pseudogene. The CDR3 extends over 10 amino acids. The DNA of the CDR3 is TGTGCCAGCAGCAGGACCGAGCAGTACTTC. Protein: CASSRTEQYF.

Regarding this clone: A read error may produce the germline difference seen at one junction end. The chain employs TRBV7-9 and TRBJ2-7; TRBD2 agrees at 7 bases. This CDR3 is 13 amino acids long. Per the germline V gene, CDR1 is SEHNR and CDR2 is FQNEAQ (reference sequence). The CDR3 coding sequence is TGTGCCAGCAGCCTAGCGGAACAATACGAGCAGTACTTC. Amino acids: CASSLAEQYEQYF.

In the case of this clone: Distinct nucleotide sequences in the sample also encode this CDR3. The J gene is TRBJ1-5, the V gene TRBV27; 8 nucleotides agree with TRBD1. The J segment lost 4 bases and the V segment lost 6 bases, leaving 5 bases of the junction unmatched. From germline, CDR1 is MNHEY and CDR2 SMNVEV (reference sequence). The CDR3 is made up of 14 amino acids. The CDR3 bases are TGTGCCAGCAGCTCAACAGGGGGAAATCAGCCCCAGCATTTT. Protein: CASSSTGGNQPQHF.

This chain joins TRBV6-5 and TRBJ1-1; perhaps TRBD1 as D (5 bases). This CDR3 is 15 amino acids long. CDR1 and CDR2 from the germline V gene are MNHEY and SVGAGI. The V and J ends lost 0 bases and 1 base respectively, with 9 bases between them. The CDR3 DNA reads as TGTGCCAGCAGTTACTCGGGACGGACGAACACTGAAGCTTTCTTT. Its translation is CASSYSGRTNTEAFF.

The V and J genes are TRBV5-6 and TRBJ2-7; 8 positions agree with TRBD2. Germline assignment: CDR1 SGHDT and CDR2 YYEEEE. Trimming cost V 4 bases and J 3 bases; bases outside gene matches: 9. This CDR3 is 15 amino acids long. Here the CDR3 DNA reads TGTGCCAGCAGCCATCCTCGGGGGGGCGTCTACGAGCAGTACTTC. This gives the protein CASSHPRGGVYEQYF.

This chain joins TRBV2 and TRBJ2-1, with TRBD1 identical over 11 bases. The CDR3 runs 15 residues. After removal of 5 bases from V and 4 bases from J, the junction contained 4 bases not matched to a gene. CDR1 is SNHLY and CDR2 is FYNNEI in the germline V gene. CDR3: CASSIGTGGYNEQFF. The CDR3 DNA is TGTGCCAGCAGTATCGGGACAGGGGGGTACAATGAGCAGTTCTTC.

CDR3 in amino acids: CASSPGLAGTTDTQYF. Written as DNA, the CDR3 is TGTGCCAGCAGCCCTGGACTAGCTGGAACCACAGATACGCAGTATTTT. V and J are TRBV11-3 and TRBJ2-3; 8 nucleotides line up with TRBD2. From germline, CDR1 is SGHNT and CDR2 YENEEA. The V and J ends lost 5 bases and 2 bases, in that order; junction bases with no gene match: 9. The CDR3 consists of 16 residues.

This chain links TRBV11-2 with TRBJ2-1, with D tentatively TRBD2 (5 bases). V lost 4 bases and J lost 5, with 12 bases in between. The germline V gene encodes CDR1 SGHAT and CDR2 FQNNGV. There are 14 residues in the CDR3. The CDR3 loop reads CASSSRTRDNEQFF. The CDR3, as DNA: TGTGCCAGCAGCTCGAGGACTCGGGACAATGAGCAGTTCTTC.

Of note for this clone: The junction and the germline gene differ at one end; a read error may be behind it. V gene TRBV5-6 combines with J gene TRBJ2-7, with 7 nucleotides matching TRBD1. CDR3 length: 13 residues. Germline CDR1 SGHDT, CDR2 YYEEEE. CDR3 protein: CASSLGDQGDADF. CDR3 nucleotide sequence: TGTGCCAGCAGCTTGGGGGACCAGGGGGATGCGGACTTC.

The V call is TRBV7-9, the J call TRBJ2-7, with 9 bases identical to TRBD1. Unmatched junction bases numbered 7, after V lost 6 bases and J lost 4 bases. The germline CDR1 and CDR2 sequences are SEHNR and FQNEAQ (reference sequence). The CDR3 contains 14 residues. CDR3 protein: CASRPWDRVYEQYF. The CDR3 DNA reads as TGTGCCAGCAGACCTTGGGACAGGGTTTACGAGCAGTACTTC.

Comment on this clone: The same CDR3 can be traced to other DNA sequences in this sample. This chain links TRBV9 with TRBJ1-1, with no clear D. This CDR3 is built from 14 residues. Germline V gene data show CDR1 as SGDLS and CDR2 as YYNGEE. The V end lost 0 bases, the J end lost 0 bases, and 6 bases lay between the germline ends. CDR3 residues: CASSVGGMNTEAFF. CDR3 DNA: TGTGCCAGCAGCGTAGGAGGGATGAACACTGAAGCTTTCTTT.

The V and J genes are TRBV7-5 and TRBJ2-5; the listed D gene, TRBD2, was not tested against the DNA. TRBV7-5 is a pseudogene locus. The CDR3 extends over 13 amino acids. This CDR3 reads CARSPTPGKTQYF. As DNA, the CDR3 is TGTGCCAGAAGCCCCACCCCCGGGAAGACCCAGTACTTC.

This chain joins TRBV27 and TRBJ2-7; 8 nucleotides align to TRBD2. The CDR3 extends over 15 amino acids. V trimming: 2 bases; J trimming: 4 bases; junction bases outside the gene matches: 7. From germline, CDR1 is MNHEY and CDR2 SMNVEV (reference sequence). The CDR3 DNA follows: TGTGCCAGCAGTTTAGGGAGCGGGAGCTTTTACGAGCAGTACTTC. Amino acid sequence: CASSLGSGSFYEQYF.

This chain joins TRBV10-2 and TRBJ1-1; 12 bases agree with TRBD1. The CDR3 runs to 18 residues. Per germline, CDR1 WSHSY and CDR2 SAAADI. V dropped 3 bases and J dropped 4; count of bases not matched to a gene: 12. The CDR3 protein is CASSDFPGQGAGGTEAFF. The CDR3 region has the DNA TGCGCCAGCAGTGACTTTCCGGGACAGGGGGCCGGGGGCACTGAAGCTTTCTTT.

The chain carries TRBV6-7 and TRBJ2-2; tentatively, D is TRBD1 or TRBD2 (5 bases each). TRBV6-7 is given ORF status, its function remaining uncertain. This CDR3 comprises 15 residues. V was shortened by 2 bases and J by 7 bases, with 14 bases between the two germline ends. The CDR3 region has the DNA TGTGCCAGCAGTTACCAGGGTCGGGATATCGGGGAGCTGTTTTTT. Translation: CASSYQGRDIGELFF.

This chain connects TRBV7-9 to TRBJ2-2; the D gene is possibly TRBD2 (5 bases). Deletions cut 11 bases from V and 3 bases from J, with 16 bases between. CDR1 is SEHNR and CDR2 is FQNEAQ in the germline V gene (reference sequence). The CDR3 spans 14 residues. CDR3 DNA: TGTGCCGCCCAAACGCGGGCCGACACCGGGGAGCTGTTTTTT. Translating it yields CAAQTRADTGELFF. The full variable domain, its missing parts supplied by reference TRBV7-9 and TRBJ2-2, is DTGVSQNPRHKITKRGQNVTFRCDPISEHNRLYWYRQTLGQGPEFLTYFQNEAQLEKSRLLSDRFSAERPKGSFSTLEIQRTEQGDSAMYLCAAQTRADTGELFFGEGSRLTVL.

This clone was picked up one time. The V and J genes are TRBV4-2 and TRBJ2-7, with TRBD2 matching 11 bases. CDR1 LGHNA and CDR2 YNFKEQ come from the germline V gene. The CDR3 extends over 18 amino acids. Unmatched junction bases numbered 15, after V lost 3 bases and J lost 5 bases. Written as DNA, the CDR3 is TGTGCCAGCAGCCAGCAGGGGACTAGCGGTCGAGGGGACCACGAGCAGTACTTC. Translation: CASSQQGTSGRGDHEQYF.

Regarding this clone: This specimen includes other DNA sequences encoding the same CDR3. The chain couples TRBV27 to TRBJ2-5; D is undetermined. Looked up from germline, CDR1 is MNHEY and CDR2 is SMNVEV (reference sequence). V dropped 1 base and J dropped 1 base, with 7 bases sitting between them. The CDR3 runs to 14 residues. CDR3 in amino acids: CASSLLGIQETQYF. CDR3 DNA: TGTGCCAGCAGTTTATTAGGAATCCAAGAGACCCAGTACTTC.